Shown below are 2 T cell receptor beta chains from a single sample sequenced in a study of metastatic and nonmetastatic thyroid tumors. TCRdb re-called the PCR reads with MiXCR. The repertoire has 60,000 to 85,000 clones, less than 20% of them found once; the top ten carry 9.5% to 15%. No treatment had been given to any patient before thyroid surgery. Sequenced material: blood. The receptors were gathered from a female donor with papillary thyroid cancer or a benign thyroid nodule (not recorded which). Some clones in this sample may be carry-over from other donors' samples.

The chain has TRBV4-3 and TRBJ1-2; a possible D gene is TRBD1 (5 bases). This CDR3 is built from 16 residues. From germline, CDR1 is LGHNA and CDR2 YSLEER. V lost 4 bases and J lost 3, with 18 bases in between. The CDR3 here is CASSPEIMGGYYGYTF. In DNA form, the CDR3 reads TGCGCCAGCAGCCCCGAAATTATGGGGGGATACTATGGCTACACCTTC.

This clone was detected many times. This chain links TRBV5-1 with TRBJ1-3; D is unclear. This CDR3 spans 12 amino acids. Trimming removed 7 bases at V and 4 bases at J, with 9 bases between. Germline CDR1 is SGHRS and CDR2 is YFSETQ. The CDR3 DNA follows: TGCGCCAGCCGTGCCAACGGAAACACCATATATTTT. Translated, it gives CASRANGNTIYF.